This T cell receptor beta chain was profiled in a study of cytomegalovirus exposure and HLA in healthy donors. Study-wide results and limits: Sequencing likely produced, as an artifact, a cluster of highly shared sequence variants.

V was clipped by 4 bases and J by 2 bases, with 9 bases between them. Germline V lookup: CDR1 SGHRS, CDR2 YFSETQ. CDR3 length: 13 residues. Donors sampled were nominally healthy, though unrecorded immune exposures were likely. As for this clone: Antigen specificity is unknown.

PCR involved 60 Vbeta and 13 Jbeta primers. Method: immunoSEQ multiplex PCR; TCRdb's copy keeps in-frame clones and lacks some. Counted here are 90,000 to 100,000 clones, about 80% occurring once; the ten biggest clones make up 2%. The source material was PBMCs. The TCR sequence derives from a man aged 35-49 years in good health and CMV-seronegative. The chain has TRBV5-1 and TRBJ1-1; D is ambiguous. The DNA for the CDR3 is TGCGCCAGCAGCACAGACGGAAACACTGAAGCTTTCTTT. Protein: CASSTDGNTEAFF.